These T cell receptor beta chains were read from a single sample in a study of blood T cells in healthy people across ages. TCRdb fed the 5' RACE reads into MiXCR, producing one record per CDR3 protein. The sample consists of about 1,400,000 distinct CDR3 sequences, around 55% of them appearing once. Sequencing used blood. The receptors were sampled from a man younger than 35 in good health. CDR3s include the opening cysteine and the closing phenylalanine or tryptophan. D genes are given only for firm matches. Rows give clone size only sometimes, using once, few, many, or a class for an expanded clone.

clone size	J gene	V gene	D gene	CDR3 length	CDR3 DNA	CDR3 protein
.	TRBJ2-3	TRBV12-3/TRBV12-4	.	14	TGTGCCAGCAGCCTCGGACCAGTCACAGATACGCAGTATTTT	CASSLGPVTDTQYF
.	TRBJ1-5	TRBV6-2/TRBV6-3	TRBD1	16	TGTGCCAGCAGTTCGGGACAGGGGGTTGGCAATCAGCCCCAGCATTTT	CASSSGQGVGNQPQHF
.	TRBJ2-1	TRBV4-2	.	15	TGTGCCAGCAGCCAAGAAGGTCGGGACATCGATGAGCAGTTCTTC	CASSQEGRDIDEQFF
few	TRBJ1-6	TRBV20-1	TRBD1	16	TGCAGTGCAGAACCGGGACAGGGGGCGGATAATTCACCCCTCCACTTT	CSAEPGQGADNSPLHF
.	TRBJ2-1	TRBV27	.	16	TGTGCCAGCAGTTTTGTGGGTGCCCAATGGTACAATGAGCAGTTCTTC	CASSFVGAQWYNEQFF
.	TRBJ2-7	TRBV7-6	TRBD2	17	TGTGCCAGCAGCTCCGCCGCCGAGCGGGGGTCCTCCTACGAGCAGTACTTC	CASSSAAERGSSYEQYF
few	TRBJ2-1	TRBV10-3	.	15	TGTGCCATCAAAGAACGTCTGAGCTCCTACAATGAGCAGTTCTTC	CAIKERLSSYNEQFF
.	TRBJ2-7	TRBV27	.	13	TGTGCCAGCAGTTTACCAACGACGGGCGAGCAGTACTTC	CASSLPTTGEQYF
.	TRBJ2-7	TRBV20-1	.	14	TGCAGTGCGGATAACAGGGATGGGTCCTACGAGCAGTACTTC	CSADNRDGSYEQYF
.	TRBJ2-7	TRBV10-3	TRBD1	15	TGTGCCATCAGTGAGACCGGGACAGGGTGGTCGGTGCAGTACTTC	CAISETGTGWSVQYF
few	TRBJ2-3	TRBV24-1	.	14	TGTGCCACCAGTGACCTTTCTAGCACAGATACGCAGTATTTT	CATSDLSSTDTQYF
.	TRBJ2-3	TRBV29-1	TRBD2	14	TGCAGCGTTGTGGTCGGGGGGGGCACAGATACGCAGTATTTT	CSVVVGGGTDTQYF
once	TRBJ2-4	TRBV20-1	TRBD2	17	TGCAGTGCTAGAGATGGTTTGGGGACTAGCGTCGGAAACATTCAGTACTTC	CSARDGLGTSVGNIQYF
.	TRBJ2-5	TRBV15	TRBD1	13	TGTGCCACGGGACAGGTGTACCAAAAGACCCAGTACTTC	CATGQVYQKTQYF
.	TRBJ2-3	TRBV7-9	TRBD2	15	TGTGCCAGCAGCTCTTGGGAGGGAGTTCTTGATACGCAGTATTTT	CASSSWEGVLDTQYF
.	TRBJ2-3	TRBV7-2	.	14	TGTGCCAGCAGCTCCGTAAGGGGGGCAGATACGCAGTATTTT	CASSSVRGADTQYF
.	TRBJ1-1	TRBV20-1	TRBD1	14	TGCAGTGCTCCAAGCGGGGGGACAGCTGATGAAGCTTTCTTT	CSAPSGGTADEAFF
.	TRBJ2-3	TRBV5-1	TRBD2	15	TGCGCCAGCAGCTTGAGGACTAGCGAGACAGATACGCAGTATTTT	CASSLRTSETDTQYF
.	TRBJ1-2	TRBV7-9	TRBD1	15	TGTGCCAGCAGCTTAGCTGACAGGGTGGTCTATGGCTACACCTTC	CASSLADRVVYGYTF
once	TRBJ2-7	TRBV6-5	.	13	TGTGCCAGCAGTTACGGGATCCAACACGAGCAGTACTTC	CASSYGIQHEQYF
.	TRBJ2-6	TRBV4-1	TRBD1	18	TGCGCCAGCAGCTCCAGGGACAGGGACCTCTCTGGGGCCAACGTCCTGACTTTC	CASSSRDRDLSGANVLTF
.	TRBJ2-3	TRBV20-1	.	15	TGCAGTGCTAGATTGGCGGGGGCCCCCGAGGGTACGCAGTATTTT	CSARLAGAPEGTQYF
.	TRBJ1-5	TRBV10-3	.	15	TGTGCCATCAGTGACAAGCGAGAGGGCAATCAGCCCCAGCATTTT	CAISDKREGNQPQHF
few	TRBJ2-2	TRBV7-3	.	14	TGTGCCAGCAGCTTCACAAGTAACACCGGGGAGCTGTTTTTT	CASSFTSNTGELFF
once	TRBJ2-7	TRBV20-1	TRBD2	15	TGCAGTGCTAGAGCTAGCGGCCGTTCCTCCTACGAGCAGTACTTC	CSARASGRSSYEQYF
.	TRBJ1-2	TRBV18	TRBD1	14	TGTGCCAGCTCACCACCGACAGGGCTCGATGGCTACACCTTC	CASSPPTGLDGYTF
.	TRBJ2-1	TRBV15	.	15	TGTGCCACCAGCAGTGGCCAGGTTCGAGACAAGGAGCAGTTCTTC	CATSSGQVRDKEQFF
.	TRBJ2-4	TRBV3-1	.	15	TGTGCCAGCAGCCAAGAGGCAGGGGCATACAATGAGCAGTACTTC	CASSQEAGAYNEQYF
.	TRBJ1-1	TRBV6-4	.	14	TGTGCCAGCAGTGAGGGAGGGCTGAACACTGAAGCTTTCTTT	CASSEGGLNTEAFF
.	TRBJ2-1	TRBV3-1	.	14	TGTGCCAGCAGCCAAGGCTACTGGGGCAATGAGCAGTTCTTC	CASSQGYWGNEQFF
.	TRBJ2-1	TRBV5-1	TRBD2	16	TGCGCCAGCAGCTTGGACGGGGGGGCCTTTTACAATGAGCAGTTCTTC	CASSLDGGAFYNEQFF
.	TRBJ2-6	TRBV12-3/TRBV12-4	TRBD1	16	TGTGCCAGTCAGGGGACAGGGCTGTCTGGGGCCAACGTCCTGACTTTC	CASQGTGLSGANVLTF
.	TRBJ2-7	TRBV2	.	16	TGTGCCAGCAGTGAAATTGGGACGGCTTCCCCGTACGAGCAGTACTTC	CASSEIGTASPYEQYF
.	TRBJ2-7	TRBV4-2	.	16	TGTGCCAGCAGGGGGGCCAATAGCGCCTACGAGGGCGAGCAGTACTTC	CASRGANSAYEGEQYF
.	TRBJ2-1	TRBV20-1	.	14	TGCAGTGCTCTACAGCGGCCACCCTACAATGAGCAGTTCTTC	CSALQRPPYNEQFF
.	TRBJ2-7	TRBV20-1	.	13	TGCAGTGCTAGTCTCGGGCTGACTTACGAGCAGTACTTC	CSASLGLTYEQYF
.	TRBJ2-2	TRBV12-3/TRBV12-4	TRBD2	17	TGTGCCAGCAGTTCCCAGCGGGGGGGCACGAACACCGGGGAGCTGTTTTTT	CASSSQRGGTNTGELFF
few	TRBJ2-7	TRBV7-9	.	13	TGTGCCAGCAGCACGACCCCTTTGGCCGAGCAGTACTTC	CASSTTPLAEQYF
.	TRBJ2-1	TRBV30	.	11	TGTGCCTGGAGCCAACGGAATGAGCAGTTCTTC	CAWSQRNEQFF
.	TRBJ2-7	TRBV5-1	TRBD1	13	TGCGCCAGCAGCTGGACAGGGATCTACGAGCAGTACTTC	CASSWTGIYEQYF
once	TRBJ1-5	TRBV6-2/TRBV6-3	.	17	TGTGCCAGCAGTTACCGCGGCTACACTTATAGCAATCAGCCCCAGCATTTT	CASSYRGYTYSNQPQHF
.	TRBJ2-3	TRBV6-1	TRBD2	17	TGTGCCAGCAGTGATGACTCGGTAGCGGGACCCACAGATACGCAGTATTTT	CASSDDSVAGPTDTQYF
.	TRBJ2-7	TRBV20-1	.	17	TGCAGTGCTAGAGATCTAGGGGGACTAAGGCCCAACTACGAGCAGTACTTC	CSARDLGGLRPNYEQYF
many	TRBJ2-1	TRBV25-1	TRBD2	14	TGTGCCAGCAGTGGGGGAGGGGACCACAATGAGCAGTTCTTC	CASSGGGDHNEQFF
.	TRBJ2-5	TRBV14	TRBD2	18	TGTGCCAGCAGCCACCCGGGGCTAGCGGGAGTAACCGAAGAGACCCAGTACTTC	CASSHPGLAGVTEETQYF
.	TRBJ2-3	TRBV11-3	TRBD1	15	TGTGCCAGTAGCCAAAGGACTGACAGGGCAGATACGCAGTATTTT	CASSQRTDRADTQYF
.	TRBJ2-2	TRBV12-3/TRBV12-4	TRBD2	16	TGTGCCAGCAGTTTAGGGAGCGGGAGATACACCGGGGAGCTGTTTTTT	CASSLGSGRYTGELFF
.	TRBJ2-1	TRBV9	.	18	TGTGCCAGCAGCCCCCAGTCAGTCCACGGGAGCTTTGACCATGAGCAGTTCTTC	CASSPQSVHGSFDHEQFF
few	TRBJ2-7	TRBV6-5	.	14	TGTGCCAGCAGTTACTCCTCGAACTCCTACGAGCAGTACTTC	CASSYSSNSYEQYF
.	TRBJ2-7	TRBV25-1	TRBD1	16	TGTGCCAGCAGTCCCCTCGGACAGGGTAAAGACTACGAGCAGTACTTC	CASSPLGQGKDYEQYF
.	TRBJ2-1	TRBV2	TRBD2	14	TGTGCCAGCCTCCTAGCGGGAGGGCCGAATGAGCAGTTCTTC	CASLLAGGPNEQFF
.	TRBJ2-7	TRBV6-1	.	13	TGTGCCAGCATAGCAGCGGGCTCCTACGAGCAGTACTTC	CASIAAGSYEQYF
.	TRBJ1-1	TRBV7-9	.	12	TGTGCCAGCAGCGAACAGGACACTGAAGCTTTCTTT	CASSEQDTEAFF
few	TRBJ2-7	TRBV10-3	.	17	TGTGCCATCAGTGAGTCGACCCAAACAGGGTGGTCCTACGAGCAGTACTTC	CAISESTQTGWSYEQYF